Below, 27 T cell receptor beta chains from the same sample are listed, as sequenced in a study of regulatory T cells in long-lasting Graves disease. Both iRepertoire HTBI primers and Arm-PCR of CDR3 regions were used to build the TCR beta libraries. Via MiXCR, TCRdb re-called the multiplex PCR reads, giving one row per CDR3 protein. The sample contains 600,000 to 850,000 distinct CDR3 sequences, about 30% of which appear only once. Time point reported: persistent/refractory GD, antithyroid drugs over 5 years with positive TRAb. The authors made the TCR library using RNA they extracted from PBMCs. The starting material was peripheral blood mononuclear cells (PBMCs), obtained when the disease was refractory, from a patient treated with antithyroid drugs. The receptors here all came from a female donor with Graves disease.

The chain uses TRBV2 and TRBJ2-2, with 10 bases matching TRBD1. V was clipped by 6 bases and J by 6 bases; unmatched bases: 10. CDR3 length: 16 residues. Germline CDR1 reads SNHLY; CDR2 reads FYNNEI. The CDR3 loop is CASRPRTGGVPGELFF. The DNA for the CDR3 is TGTGCCAGCAGACCCCGGACAGGGGGGGTTCCCGGGGAGCTGTTTTTT.

This clonotype occurred a few times. The V call is TRBV11-1, the J call TRBJ2-7, with no clear D. Trimming stripped 1 base from V and 3 bases from J, with 13 bases between. CDR1 SGHAT and CDR2 FQDESV come from the germline V gene (reference sequence). The CDR3 totals 15 residues. The CDR3 protein is CASSLDSGKSYEQYF. The CDR3 bases are TGTGCCAGCAGCTTAGATTCCGGAAAAAGCTACGAGCAGTACTTC.

The rearrangement links TRBV7-3 to TRBJ2-1; 11 bases line up with TRBD2. The V gene's germline CDR1 is SGHTA and CDR2 FQGTGA. The CDR3 is 16 residues long. V lost 7 bases, J lost 2 bases, and 7 bases stayed unmatched. The CDR3 loop reads CASTQTSGTTYNEQFF. In DNA, the CDR3 is TGTGCCAGCACCCAGACTAGCGGGACTACCTACAATGAGCAGTTCTTC.

The sample holds many counts of this clonotype. The rearrangement uses TRBV25-1 and TRBJ1-2, with TRBD1 matching 7 bases. Germline V lookup: CDR1 MGHDK, CDR2 SYGVNS. The V gene end was trimmed by 5 bases and the J gene end by 5 bases; junction bases not matched to a gene: 17. The CDR3 is made up of 17 amino acids. CDR3 sequence reads: CASSPSGRQGGSYGYTF. DNA for the CDR3: TGTGCCAGCAGTCCATCAGGTCGTCAGGGGGGATCATATGGCTACACCTTC.

The chain is built from TRBV10-3 and TRBJ1-1; D possibly corresponds to TRBD1 (6 bases). Germline CDR1 reads ENHRY; CDR2 reads SYGVKD. V was clipped by 6 bases and J by 0 bases, with 14 bases between them. The CDR3 covers 15 residues. The CDR3, as DNA: TGTGCCATCAGCCGGACAACAGGGATGAACACTGAAGCTTTCTTT. This translates into CAISRTTGMNTEAFF.

The table lists this clonotype with a few counts. The V and J genes are TRBV7-6 and TRBJ1-1; D is ambiguous. This CDR3 comprises 13 residues. The germline V gene has CDR1 SGHVS and CDR2 FNYEAQ. Trimming pared 7 bases from V and 0 bases from J, leaving 9 bases between. The CDR3 bases are TGTGCCAGCATCCCGGCCTTGAACACTGAAGCTTTCTTT. Translation gives CASIPALNTEAFF.

V gene TRBV7-2 combines with J gene TRBJ1-3; D might be TRBD1 (6 bases). The CDR3 has 17 amino acids. The germline CDR1 and CDR2 sequences are SGHTA and FQGNSA. The V and J ends lost 5 bases and 0 bases respectively, with 17 bases between them. The CDR3 DNA reads as TGTGCCAGCAGCGATCCTGGACAGTCATTCTCTGGAAACACCATATATTTT. Amino acid sequence: CASSDPGQSFSGNTIYF.

The chain is built from TRBV11-2 and TRBJ1-4; no clear D. CDR1 is SGHAT and CDR2 is FQNNGV in the germline V gene. The CDR3 has 17 residues. Trimming pared 1 base from V and 8 bases from J, leaving 20 bases between. CDR3: CASSLVWETPGKEKLFF. CDR3 nucleotide sequence: TGTGCCAGCAGCTTAGTCTGGGAAACTCCCGGGAAGGAAAAACTGTTTTTT.

The chain combines TRBV29-1 with TRBJ2-2; D is uncertain. The CDR3 length is 15 residues. Per the germline V gene, CDR1 is SQVTM and CDR2 is ANQGSEA. The V gene lost 3 bases and the J gene lost 7 bases, with 18 bases spanning the gap. This chain's CDR3 is CSVEKGAGRRGELFF. DNA for the CDR3: TGCAGCGTTGAGAAGGGCGCCGGCAGACGCGGGGAGCTGTTTTTT.

V and J are TRBV19 and TRBJ1-1, with TRBD1 matching 8 bases. There are 15 residues in the CDR3. The V and J ends lost 3 bases and 4 bases, in that order; junction bases with no gene match: 7. Germline V gene lookup returns CDR1 LNHDA and CDR2 SQIVND (reference sequence). The CDR3 here is CASSMPGQASTEAFF. The CDR3 coding sequence is TGTGCCAGTAGTATGCCGGGACAGGCGTCCACTGAAGCTTTCTTT. The full variable domain, in which reference TRBV19 and TRBJ1-1 provide the parts outside the CDR3, is DGGITQSPKYLFRKEGQNVTLSCEQNLNHDAMYWYRQDPGQGLRLIYYSQIVNDFQKGDIAEGYSVSREKKESFPLTVTSAQKNPTAFYLCASSMPGQASTEAFFGQGTRLTVV.

The chain joins TRBV2 to TRBJ2-7; 8 bases map to TRBD2. V dropped 6 bases and J dropped 4; count of bases not matched to a gene: 8. CDR3 length equals 14 residues. The V gene's germline CDR1 is SNHLY and CDR2 FYNNEI. This chain's CDR3 is CASRGTGGAYEQYF. CDR3 in DNA: TGTGCCAGCAGGGGGACCGGGGGGGCTTACGAGCAGTACTTC.

Many counts were recorded for this clonotype. The genes are TRBV12-3 or TRBV12-4 and TRBJ2-6, with a possible D match to TRBD1 (5 bases). The CDR3 spans 17 residues. Trimming took 6 bases from V and 0 from J, leaving 15 bases between them. The CDR3 spells CASRRSGAVSGANVLTF. The CDR3 region has the DNA TGTGCCAGCAGGCGGAGTGGGGCGGTCTCTGGGGCCAACGTCCTGACTTTC.

The chain employs TRBV20-1 and TRBJ1-5; no reliable D call. V was trimmed by 3 bases and J by 1 base, leaving 7 bases between them. The CDR3 totals 13 residues. Germline CDR1 and CDR2: DFQATT and SNEGSKA (reference sequence). DNA of the CDR3: TGCAGTGCTAGTCAGTCGAGCAATCAGCCCCAGCATTTT. Amino acids: CSASQSSNQPQHF.

This clonotype was picked up many times. V is TRBV3-1 and J is TRBJ1-2; D might be TRBD1 (5 bases). Germline V gene lookup returns CDR1 LGHDT and CDR2 YNNKEL (reference sequence). The ends were cut back, 1 base at V and 3 bases at J, with 6 bases in the middle. The CDR3 consists of 13 residues. The CDR3 here is CASSQVGDYGYTF. The CDR3 coding sequence is TGTGCCAGCAGCCAAGTAGGGGACTATGGCTACACCTTC.

J is TRBJ1-1 and V is TRBV5-1; D unclear. The CDR3 totals 13 residues. Germline V CDR1 and CDR2: SGHRS, YFSETQ. The V end was cut by 2 bases, the J end by 4 bases, with 9 bases between. For the CDR3, the DNA is TGCGCCAGCAGCTTAGAGGTTACCACTGAAGCTTTCTTT. It is translated as CASSLEVTTEAFF.

The V and J genes are TRBV2 and TRBJ2-1; no clear D gene. The CDR3 runs 14 residues. V lost 6 bases to trimming and J lost 9 bases, with 18 bases between them. Germline assignment: CDR1 SNHLY and CDR2 FYNNEI. The CDR3 loop is CASRWLPRSGEQFF. CDR3 nucleotides: TGTGCCAGCAGATGGCTGCCTCGTTCGGGTGAGCAGTTCTTC.

V usage is TRBV30 and J usage is TRBJ2-7; D not certain. This CDR3 is 11 amino acids long. Germline V lookup: CDR1 GTSNPN, CDR2 SVGIG (reference sequence). The germline V and J ends were trimmed by 2 bases and 6 bases, with 8 bases remaining between them. The CDR3 reads CAWSPLSEQYF. For the CDR3, the DNA is TGTGCCTGGAGTCCCCTCAGCGAGCAGTACTTC.

The chain couples TRBV9 to TRBJ1-2, with TRBD1 matching over 7 bases. In germline, CDR1 is SGDLS, CDR2 YYNGEE. V was clipped by 4 bases and J by 8 bases; unmatched bases: 8. CDR3 length: 13 residues. This chain's CDR3 is CASSMYRGVGYTF. CDR3 DNA: TGTGCCAGCAGCATGTACAGGGGTGTGGGCTACACCTTC.

This clonotype was seen more than once but under ten times. This chain links TRBV11-2 with TRBJ2-5; D gene uncertain. Germline V gene data show CDR1 as SGHAT and CDR2 as FQNNGV. This CDR3 spans 12 amino acids. With 7 bases removed from V and 3 bases from J, the gap between germline ends came to 9 bases. DNA of the CDR3: TGTGCCAGCACCCACAGCGAAGAGACCCAGTACTTC. It translates to CASTHSEETQYF.

The rearrangement uses TRBV6-2 or TRBV6-3 and TRBJ2-7; the match to TRBD2 covers 7 bases. The germline gives CDR1 MNHEY, CDR2 SVGEGT. This CDR3 has 15 amino acids. J lost 0 bases, V lost 5 bases, and 7 bases had no gene match. CDR3 nucleotide sequence: TGTGCCAGCAGTACCACTAGCGTTCTCTCCTACGAGCAGTACTTC. Its protein is CASSTTSVLSYEQYF.

This rearrangement joins TRBV30 to TRBJ2-4; either TRBD1 or TRBD2 may fit D (6 bases each). V lost 6 bases and J lost 3, with 12 bases in between. Germline V gene lookup returns CDR1 GTSNPN and CDR2 SVGIG (reference sequence). The CDR3 has 13 amino acids. As DNA, the CDR3 is TGTGCCTGCTGGGGGGCTGACAAAAACATTCAGTACTTC. This codes for CACWGADKNIQYF.

This clonotype turned up a few times. The rearrangement joins TRBV7-9 to TRBJ1-6, with D unclear. V gave up 3 bases and J gave up 10 bases, with 13 bases separating them. This CDR3 has 14 residues. Germline lookup yields CDR1 SEHNR and CDR2 FQNEAQ (reference sequence). This CDR3 is CASSLVGWRSPLHF. The CDR3, as DNA: TGTGCCAGCAGCTTGGTCGGGTGGAGGTCACCCCTCCACTTT.

V is TRBV18 and J is TRBJ1-1; 8 bases line up with TRBD1. Trimming at V came to 4 bases and at J to 3 bases, leaving 4 bases not matched to a gene. The CDR3 sequence is 14 residues long. CDR1 is KGHSH and CDR2 is LQKENI in the germline V gene. Here the CDR3 reads CASSQQGADTEAFF. The CDR3 DNA follows: TGTGCCAGCTCACAGCAGGGGGCGGACACTGAAGCTTTCTTT.

V and J are TRBV12-3 or TRBV12-4 and TRBJ2-5; perhaps TRBD2 as D (7 bases). This CDR3 comprises 17 residues. The V end lost 3 bases, the J end lost 6 bases, and 23 bases lay between the germline ends. DNA for the CDR3: TGTGCCAGCAGTTTTAGCCTTGGGGGGGCTCGGAGACAGACCCAGTACTTC. This codes for CASSFSLGGARRQTQYF.

The rearrangement links TRBV18 to TRBJ1-1; 9 nucleotides align to TRBD1. CDR3 length equals 14 residues. V was clipped by 6 bases and J by 4 bases; unmatched bases: 6. Germline loops: CDR1 KGHSH, CDR2 LQKENI. The CDR3 spells CASSRTGAGTEAFF. The CDR3 DNA reads as TGTGCCAGCTCTCGGACAGGGGCCGGCACTGAAGCTTTCTTT.

This clonotype was recorded once. Since a much larger clone is just one base distant, this may be a read error. The V gene is TRBV6-1, the J gene TRBJ2-5; the D gene is possibly TRBD2 (7 bases). V lost 8 bases to trimming and J lost 5 bases, with 30 bases between them. Germline V gene data show CDR1 as MNHNS and CDR2 as SASEGT. This CDR3 contains 18 residues. CDR3 protein: CASSSVQAGALSRETQYF. CDR3 nucleotide sequence: TGTGCCAGCTCCTCGGTCCAGGCGGGGGCCCTGTCCAGGGAGACCCAGTACTTC.

This clonotype showed up just a few times. The rearrangement links TRBV10-3 to TRBJ1-2; 8 nucleotides align to TRBD1. The junction had 7 bases not matched to a gene; V was cut back by 4 bases and J by 0 bases. This CDR3 comprises 16 residues. Germline-derived CDR1 and CDR2 are ENHRY and SYGVKD. DNA of the CDR3: TGTGCCATCAGTGCCCTAGGACAGGGCACTAACTATGGCTACACCTTC. This translates into CAISALGQGTNYGYTF.